The 2 T cell receptor beta chains below come from one sample, sequenced in a study of blood T cell repertoires in COVID-19 (dated by TCRdb to the early 2020s). The library was produced with the immunoSEQ multiplex PCR assay. Sourced from immuneACCESS, this table was stored by TCRdb with only in-frame sequences that have V and J called. A share of the clones is absent; for the studies checked, an unresolved V gene accounts for under half, and the remainder has no known explanation. The sample contains about 240,000 clones, about four fifths of them found a single time. The ten largest clones take up approximately 1.8% of the sample. The sample comprised peripheral blood. These receptors were obtained from a man under 40 who had recovered from COVID-19.

V gene TRBV3-1 (or the pseudogene TRBV3-2) combines with J gene TRBJ1-3; TRBD1 aligns across 7 bases. V lost 3 bases, J lost 4 bases, and 3 bases stayed unmatched. The CDR3 has 14 amino acids. The V gene's germline CDR1 is LGHDT and CDR2 YNNKEL (reference sequence). CDR3 region: CASSHLGQGNTIYF. Here the CDR3 DNA reads TGTGCCAGCAGCCACTTGGGACAGGGAAACACCATATATTTT.

This clone was found a few times. In DNA form, the CDR3 reads TGTGCCAGCAGCCCCGCCCTTTCCGGGACAGCAGAAGCTTTCTTT. This codes for CASSPALSGTAEAFF. This chain joins TRBV7-2 and TRBJ1-1, with 7 bases aligning to TRBD1. V lost 5 bases, J lost 8 bases, and 14 bases stayed unmatched. There are 15 residues in the CDR3. The V gene's germline CDR1 is SGHTA and CDR2 FQGNSA.